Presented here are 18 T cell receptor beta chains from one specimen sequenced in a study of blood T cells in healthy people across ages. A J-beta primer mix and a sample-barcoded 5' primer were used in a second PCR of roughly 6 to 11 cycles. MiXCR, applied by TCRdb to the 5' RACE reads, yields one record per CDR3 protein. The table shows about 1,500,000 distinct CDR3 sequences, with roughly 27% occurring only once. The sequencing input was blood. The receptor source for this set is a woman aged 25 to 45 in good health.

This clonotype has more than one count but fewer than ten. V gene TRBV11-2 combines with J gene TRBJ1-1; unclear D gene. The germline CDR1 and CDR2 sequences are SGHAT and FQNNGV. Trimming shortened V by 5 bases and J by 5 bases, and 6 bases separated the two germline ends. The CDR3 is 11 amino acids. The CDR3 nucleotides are TGTGCCAGCAGCCAGTGGACTGAAGCTTTCTTT. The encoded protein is CASSQWTEAFF.

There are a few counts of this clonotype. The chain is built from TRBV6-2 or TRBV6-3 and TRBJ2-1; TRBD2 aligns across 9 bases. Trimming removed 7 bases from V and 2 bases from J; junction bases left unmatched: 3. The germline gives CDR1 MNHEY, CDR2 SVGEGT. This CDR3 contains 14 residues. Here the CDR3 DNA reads TGTGCCAGCATTAGCGGGAGACCCTACAATGAGCAGTTCTTC. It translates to CASISGRPYNEQFF.

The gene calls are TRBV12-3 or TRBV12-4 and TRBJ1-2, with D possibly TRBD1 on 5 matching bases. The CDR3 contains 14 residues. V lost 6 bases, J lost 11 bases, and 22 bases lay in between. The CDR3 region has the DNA TGTGCCAGCAGCAAGGGGTCTAGTGGGGTTTGGTACACCTTC. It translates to CASSKGSSGVWYTF.

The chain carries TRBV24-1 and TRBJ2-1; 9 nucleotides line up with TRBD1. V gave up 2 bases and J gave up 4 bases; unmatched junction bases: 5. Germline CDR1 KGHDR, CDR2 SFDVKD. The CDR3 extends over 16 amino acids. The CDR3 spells CATSDSGQGSYNEQFF. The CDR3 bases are TGTGCCACCAGTGATTCAGGACAGGGGTCGTACAATGAGCAGTTCTTC.

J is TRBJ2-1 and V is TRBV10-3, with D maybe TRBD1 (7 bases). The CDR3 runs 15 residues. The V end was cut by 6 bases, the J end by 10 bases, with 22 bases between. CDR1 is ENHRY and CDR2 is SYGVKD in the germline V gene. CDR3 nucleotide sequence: TGTGCCATCAGGAGACAGGGACAGTTGGCGGGGGAGCAGTTCTTC. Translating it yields CAIRRQGQLAGEQFF.

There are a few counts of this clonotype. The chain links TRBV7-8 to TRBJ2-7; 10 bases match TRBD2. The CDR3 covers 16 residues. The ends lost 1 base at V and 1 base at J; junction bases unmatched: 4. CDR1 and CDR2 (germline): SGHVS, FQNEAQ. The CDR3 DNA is TGTGCCAGCAGCTTAGTTCAAGCGGGAGGGTCCTACGAGCAGTACTTC. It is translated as CASSLVQAGGSYEQYF.

CDR3 protein: CSARDPTKGFQYF. The CDR3 DNA reads as TGCAGCGCCCGGGACCCGACAAAGGGGTTTCAGTACTTC. The chain combines TRBV29-1 with TRBJ2-4; either TRBD1 or TRBD2 may fit D (5 bases each). Trimming shortened V by 7 bases and J by 11 bases, and 21 bases separated the two germline ends. The CDR3 is 13 amino acids. In germline, CDR1 is SQVTM, CDR2 ANQGSEA.

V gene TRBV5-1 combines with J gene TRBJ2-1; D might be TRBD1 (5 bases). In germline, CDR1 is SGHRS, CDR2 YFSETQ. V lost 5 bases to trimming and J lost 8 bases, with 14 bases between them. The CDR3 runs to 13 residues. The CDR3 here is CASRWAGRDEQFF. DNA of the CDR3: TGCGCCAGCAGGTGGGCAGGGCGAGATGAGCAGTTCTTC.

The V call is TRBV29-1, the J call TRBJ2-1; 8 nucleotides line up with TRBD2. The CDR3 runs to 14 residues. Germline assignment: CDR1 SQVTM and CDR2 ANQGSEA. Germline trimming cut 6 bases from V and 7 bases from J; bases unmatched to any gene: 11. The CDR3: CSVTGRGGKNEQFF. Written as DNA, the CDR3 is TGCAGCGTGACCGGCCGGGGGGGCAAAAATGAGCAGTTCTTC.

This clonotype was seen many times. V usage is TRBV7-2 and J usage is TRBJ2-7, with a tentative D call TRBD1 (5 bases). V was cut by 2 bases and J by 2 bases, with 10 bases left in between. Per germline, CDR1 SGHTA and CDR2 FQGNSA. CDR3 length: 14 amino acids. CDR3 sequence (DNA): TGTGCCAGCAGCTTATTCCCGGACACCTACGAGCAGTACTTC. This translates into CASSLFPDTYEQYF.

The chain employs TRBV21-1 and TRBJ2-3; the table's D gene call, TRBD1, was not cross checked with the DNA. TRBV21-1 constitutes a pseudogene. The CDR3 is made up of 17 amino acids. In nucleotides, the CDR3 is TGTGCCAGCAGCAAAGAGGGGAAGCCCCGGAGCACAGATACGCAGTATTTT. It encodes CASSKEGKPRSTDTQYF.

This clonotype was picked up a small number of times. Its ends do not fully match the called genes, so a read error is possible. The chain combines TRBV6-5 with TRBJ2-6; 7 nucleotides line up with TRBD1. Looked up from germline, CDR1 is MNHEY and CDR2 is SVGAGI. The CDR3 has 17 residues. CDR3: CTSSSPGQRAGANVLTF. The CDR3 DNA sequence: TGTACCAGCAGTTCCCCGGGACAGAGAGCTGGGGCCAACGTCCTGACTTTC.

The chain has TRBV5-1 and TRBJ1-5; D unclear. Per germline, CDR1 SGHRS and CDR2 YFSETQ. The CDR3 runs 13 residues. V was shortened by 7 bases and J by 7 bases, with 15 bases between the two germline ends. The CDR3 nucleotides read TGCGCCAGCTGTCCCGACTTGGGACAGCCCCAGCATTTT. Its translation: CASCPDLGQPQHF.

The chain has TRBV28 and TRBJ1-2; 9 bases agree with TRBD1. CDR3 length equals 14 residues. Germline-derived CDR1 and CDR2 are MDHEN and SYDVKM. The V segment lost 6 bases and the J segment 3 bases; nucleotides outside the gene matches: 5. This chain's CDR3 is CASRPTGGDYGYTF. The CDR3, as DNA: TGTGCCAGCAGGCCCACAGGGGGCGACTATGGCTACACCTTC.

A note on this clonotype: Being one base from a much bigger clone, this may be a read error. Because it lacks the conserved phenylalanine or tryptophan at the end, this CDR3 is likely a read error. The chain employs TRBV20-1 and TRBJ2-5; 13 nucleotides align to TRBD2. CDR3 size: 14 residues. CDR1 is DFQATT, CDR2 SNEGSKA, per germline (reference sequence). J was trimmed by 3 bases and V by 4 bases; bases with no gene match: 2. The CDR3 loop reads CSAKGTSGKETQYV. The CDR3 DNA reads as TGCAGTGCTAAAGGGACTAGCGGGAAAGAGACCCAGTACGTC.

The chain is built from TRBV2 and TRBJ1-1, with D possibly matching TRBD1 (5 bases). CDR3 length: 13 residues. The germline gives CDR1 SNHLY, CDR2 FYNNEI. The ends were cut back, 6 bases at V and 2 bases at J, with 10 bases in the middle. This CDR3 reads CASSRQFNTEAFF. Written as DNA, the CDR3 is TGTGCCAGCAGCCGACAGTTTAACACTGAAGCTTTCTTT. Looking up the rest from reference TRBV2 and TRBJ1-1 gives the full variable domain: EPEVTQTPSHQVTQMGQEVILRCVPISNHLYFYWYRQILGQKVEFLVSFYNNEISEKSEIFDDQFSVERPDGSNFTLKIRSTKLEDSAMYFCASSRQFNTEAFFGQGTRLTVV.

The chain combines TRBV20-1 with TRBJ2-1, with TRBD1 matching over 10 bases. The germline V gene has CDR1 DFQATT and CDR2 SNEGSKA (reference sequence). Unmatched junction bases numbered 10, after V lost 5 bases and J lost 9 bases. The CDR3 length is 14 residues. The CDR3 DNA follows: TGCAGTGCTCTCCGGACAGGGGGGGTTGGTGAGCAGTTCTTC. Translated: CSALRTGGVGEQFF.

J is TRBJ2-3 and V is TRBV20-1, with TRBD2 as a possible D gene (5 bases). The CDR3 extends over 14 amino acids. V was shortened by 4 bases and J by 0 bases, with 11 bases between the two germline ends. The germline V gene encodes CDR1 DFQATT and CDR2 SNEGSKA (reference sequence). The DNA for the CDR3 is TGCAGTGCTAATGGTAGGGAGAGCACAGATACGCAGTATTTT. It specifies CSANGRESTDTQYF.